The 2 T cell receptor beta chains in this list originate from one sample, sequenced in a study of blood T cells in healthy people across ages. A second 7 to 11 cycle PCR used barcoded and J-beta primers. TCRdb analysed the 5' RACE reads with MiXCR anew, one entry per CDR3 protein. The data show 1.5 million to 2 million distinct CDR3 sequences, roughly 28% seen once. Sequenced sample: blood. These receptor sequences come from a woman aged 25 to 39 in good health.

The sample holds many counts of this clonotype. The J gene is TRBJ2-6, the V gene TRBV29-1; 8 bases agree with TRBD1. CDR1 is SQVTM and CDR2 is ANQGSEA in the germline V gene. V lost 1 base to trimming and J lost 0 bases; unmatched junction nucleotides: 2. This CDR3 has 16 residues. The CDR3 region has the DNA TGCAGCGTTGAAGGGACAGGGTACTCTGGGGCCAACGTCCTGACTTTC. Its translation is CSVEGTGYSGANVLTF.

This clonotype has a count of ten or more. This CDR3 reads CASSEGGRGEQFF. CDR3 DNA: TGTGCCAGCAGTGAAGGGGGAAGGGGTGAGCAGTTCTTC. This chain links TRBV2 with TRBJ2-1; perhaps TRBD1 as D (5 bases). CDR1 and CDR2 from the germline V gene are SNHLY and FYNNEI. The CDR3 is 13 amino acids. Trimming cost V 1 base and J 9 bases, with 10 bases left between them.